This TCR beta chain comes out of a study of PD-L1 blockade in urothelial cancer. Background on the study: Males with bladder-origin urothelial cancer constituted about nine tenths of the roughly 29 patients.

Time point defined: peripheral blood 6 weeks after treatment start. Samples spanned pretreatment and treatment, with 1 to 8 time points per patient. Trimming removed 0 bases from V and 4 bases from J, with 12 bases in between. The CDR3 has 15 residues. Germline loops: CDR1 SGDLS, CDR2 YYNGEE. TCRdb's table, derived via immunoSEQ multiplex PCR, lists solely in-frame clones and lacks some. The table has 40,000 or so clones, about four fifths seen once; the top ten hold less than 15%. The TCR comes from a man aged 55 to 70 with urothelial cancer. Sequenced here: PBMCs, sampled around atezolizumab (anti-PD-L1) treatment. V usage is TRBV9 and J usage is TRBJ2-3; unclear D gene. The CDR3 sequence: CASSVASGKADTQYF. The CDR3 DNA follows: TGTGCCAGCAGCGTAGCCTCAGGTAAAGCAGATACGCAGTATTTT.